What follows are 30 T cell receptor beta chains derived from one specimen sequenced in a study of human T cells and chemical hapten exposure. MiXCR was run by TCRdb on the RACE reads, yielding one entry per CDR3 protein. The sample lists about 400,000 distinct CDR3 sequences, about 6% occurring once. Described time point: patch test 2, 6 weeks after DPC sensitization. Treatment given: therapeutic diphenylcyclopropenone sensitization with weekly scalp DPC. The specimen comprised whole blood, sampled in connection with sensitization to the hapten diphenylcyclopropenone (DPC). The receptor set was obtained from a woman under 30 with alopecia areata. Some clones in this sample may be carry-over from other donors' samples.

This clonotype was seen only a few times. The chain joins TRBV4-3 to TRBJ1-2; D might be TRBD1 (5 bases). The CDR3 has 14 amino acids. Trimming took off 0 bases at V and 6 bases at J, with 11 bases between the two ends. Looked up from germline, CDR1 is LGHNA and CDR2 is YSLEER. The CDR3 DNA sequence: TGCGCCAGCAGCCAAGATAGGCAGGGCGATGGCTACACCTTC. Translating gives CASSQDRQGDGYTF.

This clonotype has more than one count but fewer than ten. The CDR3 nucleotides read TGTGCCAGCAGTGAACTATCCGGGACAGACGGGGAGACCCAGTACTTC. Residues: CASSELSGTDGETQYF. The chain is built from TRBV25-1 and TRBJ2-5, with 7 bases that match TRBD1. Germline-derived CDR1 and CDR2 are MGHDK and SYGVNS. V shed 2 bases, J shed 5 bases, and the junction held 11 bases outside the gene matches. The CDR3 length is 16 residues.

The chain carries TRBV28 and TRBJ2-3, with TRBD1 matching 8 bases. With 3 bases clipped from V and 6 bases from J, the junction kept 8 bases outside the gene matches. The CDR3 consists of 15 residues. From germline, CDR1 is MDHEN and CDR2 SYDVKM. The CDR3 region has the DNA TGTGCCAGCAGTTTGCCGCGACGGACAGGGGATACGCAGTATTTT. It encodes CASSLPRRTGDTQYF.

The V and J genes are TRBV4-3 and TRBJ1-6, with a tentative D call TRBD1 (5 bases). V shed 0 bases and J shed 5 bases, with 17 bases lying between them. Germline loops: CDR1 LGHNA, CDR2 YSLEER. The CDR3 spans 18 residues. The CDR3 sequence: CASSQDTGGRWDNSPLHF. CDR3 bases: TGCGCCAGCAGCCAAGATACGGGGGGAAGGTGGGATAATTCACCCCTCCACTTT.

The chain is built from TRBV21-1 and TRBJ1-1. TRBV21-1 is labeled a pseudogene. This CDR3 region has 13 residues. The CDR3 spells CASSKGRNTEAFF. The CDR3 coding sequence is TGTGCCAGCAGCAAAGGGCGAAACACTGAAGCTTTCTTT.

This clonotype was observed a handful of times. The chain combines TRBV6-5 with TRBJ2-3; tentatively, D is TRBD1 or TRBD2 (7 bases each). From germline, CDR1 is MNHEY and CDR2 SVGAGI. V shed 6 bases and J shed 5 bases, with 15 bases lying between them. This CDR3 contains 14 residues. CDR3 sequence reads: CASRKQGRVDTQYF. The CDR3 nucleotides read TGTGCCAGCAGGAAACAGGGGAGGGTAGATACGCAGTATTTT.

This clonotype was seen only a few times. The chain is built from TRBV20-1 and TRBJ2-7, with TRBD2 matching over 10 bases. The CDR3 loop spans 13 amino acids. Trimming removed 6 bases from V and 2 bases from J; junction bases left unmatched: 4. In germline, CDR1 is DFQATT, CDR2 SNEGSKA (reference sequence). The CDR3 protein is CSAPLAGAYEQYF. The CDR3 DNA is TGCAGTGCCCCTCTAGCGGGGGCCTACGAGCAGTACTTC.

Many counts were recorded for this clonotype. J is TRBJ1-1 and V is TRBV6-5, with 8 bases lining up with TRBD1. From germline, CDR1 is MNHEY and CDR2 SVGAGI. V was clipped by 5 bases and J by 4 bases; unmatched bases: 12. CDR3 length: 16 residues. The CDR3 sequence: CASSPTRDRRVTEAFF. CDR3 DNA: TGTGCCAGCAGTCCAACCCGGGACAGGAGGGTCACTGAAGCTTTCTTT.

The chain links TRBV7-2 to TRBJ2-5, with 13 bases that match TRBD2. V dropped 1 base and J dropped 4; count of bases not matched to a gene: 6. The CDR3 is 17 residues long. CDR1 and CDR2 from the germline V gene are SGHTA and FQGNSA. For the CDR3, the DNA is TGTGCCAGCAGCTTAGTACTAGCGGGGGGGCCGGGAGAGACCCAGTACTTC. Protein: CASSLVLAGGPGETQYF.

This clonotype was observed many times. J is TRBJ2-7 and V is TRBV7-2; TRBD1 matches 12 bases. Unmatched junction bases numbered 8, after V lost 6 bases and J lost 11 bases. The CDR3 sequence is 13 residues long. Germline-derived CDR1 and CDR2 are SGHTA and FQGNSA. The CDR3 sequence is CASRGTGGNQKYF. CDR3 nucleotide sequence: TGTGCCAGCAGGGGGACAGGGGGCAATCAGAAGTACTTC.

This clonotype was seen many times. The V and J genes are TRBV28 and TRBJ1-2, with 7 bases lining up with TRBD1. Germline assignment: CDR1 MDHEN and CDR2 SYDVKM. Trimming removed 3 bases from V and 8 bases from J; junction bases left unmatched: 3. There are 12 residues in the CDR3. The CDR3 is CASSFHRGGYTF. As DNA, the CDR3 is TGTGCCAGCAGTTTCCACAGGGGAGGCTACACCTTC.

This clonotype was observed a few times. The rearrangement links TRBV6-5 to TRBJ2-3; D is undetermined. The length of the CDR3 is 14 residues. CDR1 is MNHEY and CDR2 is SVGAGI in the germline V gene. The ends were cut back, 4 bases at V and 3 bases at J, with 11 bases in the middle. The CDR3 DNA reads TGTGCCAGCAGTTCCCTGATTGGTACAGATACGCAGTATTTT. It encodes CASSSLIGTDTQYF.

This clonotype was counted between two and nine times. The gene calls are TRBV20-1 and TRBJ2-1; 7 bases map to TRBD2. This CDR3 spans 15 amino acids. Germline V CDR1 and CDR2: DFQATT, SNEGSKA (reference sequence). The junction had 9 bases not matched to a gene; V was cut back by 3 bases and J by 4 bases. The CDR3 coding sequence is TGCAGTGCTAGGGATAGCGGGCAAGGATACAATGAGCAGTTCTTC. Its protein product is CSARDSGQGYNEQFF.

The gene calls are TRBV18 and TRBJ1-2; D is uncertain. Germline CDR1 KGHSH, CDR2 LQKENI. This CDR3 comprises 13 residues. The V and J ends lost 2 bases and 10 bases respectively, with 14 bases between them. In DNA form, the CDR3 reads TGTGCCAGCTCACCAGACCGGACCTCTGACTACACCTTC. Translating gives CASSPDRTSDYTF.

This clonotype was counted at least ten times. The V call is TRBV3-1, the J call TRBJ1-3; unclear D gene. The CDR3 has 13 amino acids. The germline gives CDR1 LGHDT, CDR2 YNNKEL (reference sequence). The V and J ends lost 5 bases and 6 bases respectively, with 11 bases between them. CDR3 in amino acids: CASSERAVNTIYF. In nucleotides, the CDR3 is TGTGCCAGCAGCGAAAGGGCAGTAAACACCATATATTTT.

There are a few counts of this clonotype. The V and J genes are TRBV12-5 and TRBJ2-2, with 15 nucleotides matching TRBD2. After removal of 5 bases from V and 0 bases from J, the junction contained 4 bases not matched to a gene. Germline values: CDR1 LGHNT, CDR2 FRNRAP. This CDR3 region has 18 residues. CDR3 protein: CASGTGLAGGPNTGELFF. DNA of the CDR3: TGTGCTAGTGGTACGGGACTAGCGGGGGGACCGAACACCGGGGAGCTGTTTTTT. Supplemented by reference TRBV12-5 and TRBJ2-2, the full variable domain reads DARVTQTPRHKVTEMGQEVTMRCQPILGHNTVFWYRQTMMQGLELLAYFRNRAPLDDSGMPKDRFSAEMPDATLATLKIQPSEPRDSAVYFCASGTGLAGGPNTGELFFGEGSRLTVL.

This clonotype appeared a few times. V is TRBV6-2 or TRBV6-3 and J is TRBJ2-6, with D possibly matching TRBD1 (6 bases). The germline V gene has CDR1 MNHEY and CDR2 SVGEGT. V lost 7 bases, J lost 0 bases, and 22 bases lay in between. The CDR3 is 19 amino acids. In nucleotides, the CDR3 is TGTGCCAGCAAACCCCCGACAGGAGTCTTATTCTCTGGGGCCAACGTCCTGACTTTC. The encoded protein is CASKPPTGVLFSGANVLTF.

The rearrangement links TRBV7-2 to TRBJ2-7; D ambiguous. CDR1 and CDR2 from the germline V gene are SGHTA and FQGNSA. V shed 1 base and J shed 0 bases, with 10 bases lying between them. The CDR3 is made up of 15 amino acids. The CDR3 DNA reads TGTGCCAGCAGCTTAGAGGCAGCTTTCTCCTACGAGCAGTACTTC. Translated, it gives CASSLEAAFSYEQYF.

This clonotype was recorded a few times. This chain uses TRBV6-5 with TRBJ1-2; D gene unclear. From germline, CDR1 is MNHEY and CDR2 SVGAGI. This CDR3 has 13 amino acids. V was clipped by 7 bases and J by 4 bases, with 13 bases between them. This CDR3 is CASTLGQVYGYTF. The CDR3 DNA reads TGTGCCAGCACACTGGGCCAGGTCTATGGCTACACCTTC.

Comment on this clonotype: One end of the junction varies from germline; a read error may be responsible. The chain's CDR3 is CATSRAGISNQPRHF. The CDR3 DNA reads as TGTGCCACCAGCAGAGCCGGAATTAGCAATCAGCCCCGGCATTTT. The genes are TRBV15 and TRBJ1-5; no reliable D call. Germline CDR1 LNHNV, CDR2 YYDKDF (reference sequence). This CDR3 contains 15 residues.

On this clonotype itself: Since a much larger clone is just one base distant, this may be a read error. The chain links TRBV7-2 to TRBJ2-7; unclear D gene. The ends were cut back, 4 bases at V and 0 bases at J, with 7 bases in the middle. The V gene's germline CDR1 is SGHTA and CDR2 FQGNSA. The length of the CDR3 is 13 residues. Written as DNA, the CDR3 is TGTGCCAGCAGCTCCGATTACTCCTACGAGCAGTACTTC. Translating gives CASSSDYSYEQYF.

V is TRBV5-6 and J is TRBJ2-5; 13 positions agree with TRBD2. Germline CDR1 and CDR2: SGHDT and YYEEEE. This CDR3 has 16 amino acids. V dropped 4 bases and J dropped 3; count of bases not matched to a gene: 6. In DNA, the CDR3 is TGTGCCAGCAGCCGACTAGCGGGGGGATTCGAAGAGACCCAGTACTTC. Protein: CASSRLAGGFEETQYF.

For the CDR3, the DNA is TGTGCCAGCAGTTCCATTAGAACAGGGGTCCCTAATCAGCCCCAGCATTTT. It is translated as CASSSIRTGVPNQPQHF. This chain joins TRBV12-3 or TRBV12-4 and TRBJ1-5; 7 nucleotides match TRBD1. The V and J ends lost 4 bases and 4 bases, in that order; junction bases with no gene match: 13. There are 17 residues in the CDR3.

J is TRBJ2-5 and V is TRBV20-1; 8 nucleotides line up with TRBD2. The CDR3 contains 13 residues. V dropped 6 bases and J dropped 3; count of bases not matched to a gene: 6. Per germline, CDR1 DFQATT and CDR2 SNEGSKA (reference sequence). As DNA, the CDR3 is TGCAGTGCGGTGACTAGCGATGAAGAGACCCAGTACTTC. Translating it yields CSAVTSDEETQYF.

The CDR3 DNA reads TGTGCCAGCAGTTTATCGGGAGGCCTGGGCACTGAAGCTTTCTTT. As protein: CASSLSGGLGTEAFF. The chain carries TRBV27 and TRBJ1-1; no clear D gene. V was pared by 0 bases and J by 4 bases, with 12 bases between. Germline V gene lookup returns CDR1 MNHEY and CDR2 SMNVEV (reference sequence). There are 15 residues in the CDR3.

The V and J genes are TRBV5-1 and TRBJ2-1; TRBD1 or TRBD2 may be the D gene (5 bases each). The CDR3 is 15 amino acids. Trimming removed 4 bases at V and 6 bases at J, with 17 bases between. CDR1 is SGHRS and CDR2 is YFSETQ in the germline V gene. The DNA of the CDR3 is TGCGCCAGCAGCCCCCGGGACGGAGCCTCCAATGAGCAGTTCTTC. Amino acid sequence: CASSPRDGASNEQFF. The variable domain in full, with the rest retrieved from reference TRBV5-1 and TRBJ2-1, is KAGVTQTPRYLIKTRGQQVTLSCSPISGHRSVSWYQQTPGQGLQFLFEYFSETQRNKGNFPGRFSGRQFSNSRSEMNVSTLELGDSALYLCASSPRDGASNEQFFGPGTRLTVL.

The sample holds many counts of this clonotype. The V gene is TRBV12-3 or TRBV12-4, the J gene TRBJ2-4, with D maybe TRBD1 (5 bases). Trimming shortened V by 6 bases and J by 1 base, and 13 bases separated the two germline ends. CDR3 length: 15 amino acids. The CDR3: CASSWGGMAKNIQYF. The CDR3 bases are TGTGCCAGCAGCTGGGGCGGAATGGCCAAAAACATTCAGTACTTC.

This clonotype was counted only a few times. V usage is TRBV12-3 or TRBV12-4 and J usage is TRBJ1-5; D uncertain. The CDR3 extends over 12 amino acids. With 4 bases removed from V and 5 bases from J, the gap between germline ends came to 6 bases. The DNA for the CDR3 is TGTGCCAGCAGTTCGGCAGATCAGCCCCAGCATTTT. It is translated as CASSSADQPQHF.

The chain carries TRBV7-2 and TRBJ2-3, with D perhaps TRBD1 (5 bases). CDR1 is SGHTA and CDR2 is FQGNSA in the germline V gene. V was pared by 1 base and J by 5 bases, with 16 bases between. CDR3 length: 16 residues. CDR3 residues: CASSLVWQGGGDTQYF. The CDR3 DNA reads as TGTGCCAGCAGCTTAGTGTGGCAGGGTGGTGGAGATACGCAGTATTTT.

The chain is built from TRBV28 and TRBJ2-7, with D maybe TRBD2 (5 bases). CDR3 size: 14 residues. Germline CDR1 and CDR2: MDHEN and SYDVKM. Trimming left V 6 bases short and J 3 bases short, with 15 bases between. CDR3 in DNA: TGTGCCAGCAGCCCTTCAGGACTCCTCTACGAGCAGTACTTC. It translates to CASSPSGLLYEQYF.